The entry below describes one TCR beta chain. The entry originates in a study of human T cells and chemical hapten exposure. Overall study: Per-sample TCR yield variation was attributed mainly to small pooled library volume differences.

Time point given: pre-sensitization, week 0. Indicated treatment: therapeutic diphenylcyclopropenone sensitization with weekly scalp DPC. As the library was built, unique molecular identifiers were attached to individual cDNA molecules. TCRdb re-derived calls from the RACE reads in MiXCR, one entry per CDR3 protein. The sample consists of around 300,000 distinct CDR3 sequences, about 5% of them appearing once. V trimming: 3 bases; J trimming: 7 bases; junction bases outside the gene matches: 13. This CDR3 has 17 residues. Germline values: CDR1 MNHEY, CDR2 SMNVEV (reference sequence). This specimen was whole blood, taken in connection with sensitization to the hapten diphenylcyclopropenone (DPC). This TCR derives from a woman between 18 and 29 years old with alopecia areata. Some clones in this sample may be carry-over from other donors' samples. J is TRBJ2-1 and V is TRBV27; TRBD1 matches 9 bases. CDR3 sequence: CASSFVFPPGQGNEQFF. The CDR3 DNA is TGTGCCAGCAGTTTCGTTTTTCCTCCGGGACAGGGAAATGAGCAGTTCTTC.